The sequence of this TCR beta chain was determined in a study of Graves' ophthalmopathy and Graves' hyperthyroidism. Amplification of TCR beta CDR3 regions used RNA transcripts. Following a first-round RT-PCR that used HTBI primers, a second-round multiplex PCR was carried out. TCRdb re-analysed the multiplex PCR reads in MiXCR, keeping a single row per CDR3 protein. The sample has 500,000 to 700,000 distinct CDR3 sequences, 20% to 25% seen once; the top ten hold more than 5.5%. CDR1 and CDR2 (germline): SGHRS, YFSETQ. The V end was cut by 1 base, the J end by 0 bases, with 7 bases between. CDR3 length: 15 amino acids.

The sequenced sample was peripheral blood. The sequence was collected from a woman under 30 with stable Graves' hyperthyroidism. Some clones in this sample may be carry-over from other donors' samples. The rearrangement links TRBV5-1 to TRBJ2-2, with D perhaps TRBD1 (5 bases). The CDR3, as DNA: TGCGCCAGCAGCTTGAAGGGGACGAACACCGGGGAGCTGTTTTTT. Amino acid sequence: CASSLKGTNTGELFF. The full variable domain, rest sourced from reference TRBV5-1 and TRBJ2-2, is KAGVTQTPRYLIKTRGQQVTLSCSPISGHRSVSWYQQTPGQGLQFLFEYFSETQRNKGNFPGRFSGRQFSNSRSEMNVSTLELGDSALYLCASSLKGTNTGELFFGEGSRLTVL.